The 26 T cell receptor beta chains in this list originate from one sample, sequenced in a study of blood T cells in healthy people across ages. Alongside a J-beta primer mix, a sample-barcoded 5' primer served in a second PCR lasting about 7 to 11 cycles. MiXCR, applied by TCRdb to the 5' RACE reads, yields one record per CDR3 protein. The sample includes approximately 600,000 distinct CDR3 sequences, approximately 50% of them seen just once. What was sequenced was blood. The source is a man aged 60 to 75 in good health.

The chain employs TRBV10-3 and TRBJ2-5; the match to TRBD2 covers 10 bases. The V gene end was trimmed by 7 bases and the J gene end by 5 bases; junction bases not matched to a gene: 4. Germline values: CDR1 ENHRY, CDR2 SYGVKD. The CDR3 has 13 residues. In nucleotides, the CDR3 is TGTGCCATCACCCCGGGACTAGCGGAGACCCAGTACTTC. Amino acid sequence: CAITPGLAETQYF.

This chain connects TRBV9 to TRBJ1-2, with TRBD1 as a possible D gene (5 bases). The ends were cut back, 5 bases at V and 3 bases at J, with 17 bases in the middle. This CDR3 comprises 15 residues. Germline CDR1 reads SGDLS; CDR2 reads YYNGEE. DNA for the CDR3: TGTGCCAGCAGTGACCGGAGGGACGGAGACTATGGCTACACCTTC. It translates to CASSDRRDGDYGYTF.

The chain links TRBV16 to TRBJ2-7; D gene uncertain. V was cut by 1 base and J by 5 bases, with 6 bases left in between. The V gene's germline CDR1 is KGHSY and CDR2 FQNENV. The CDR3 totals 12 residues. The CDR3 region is CASSQFPNEQYF. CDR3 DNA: TGTGCCAGCAGCCAATTTCCGAACGAGCAGTACTTC.

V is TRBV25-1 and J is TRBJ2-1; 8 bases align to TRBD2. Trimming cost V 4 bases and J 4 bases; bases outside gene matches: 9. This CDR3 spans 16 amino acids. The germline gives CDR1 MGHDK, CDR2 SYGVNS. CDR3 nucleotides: TGTGCCAGCAGTGGATACGGGGGGGCCTCATACAATGAGCAGTTCTTC. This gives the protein CASSGYGGASYNEQFF.

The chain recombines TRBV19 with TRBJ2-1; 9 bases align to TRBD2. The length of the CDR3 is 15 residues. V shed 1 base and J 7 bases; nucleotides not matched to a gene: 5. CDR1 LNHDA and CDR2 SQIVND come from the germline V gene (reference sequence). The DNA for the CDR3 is TGTGCCAGTAGTATAGGCCCGACTAGCGGAAATGAGCAGTTCTTC. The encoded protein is CASSIGPTSGNEQFF. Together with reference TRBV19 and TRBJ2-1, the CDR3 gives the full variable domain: DGGITQSPKYLFRKEGQNVTLSCEQNLNHDAMYWYRQDPGQGLRLIYYSQIVNDFQKGDIAEGYSVSREKKESFPLTVTSAQKNPTAFYLCASSIGPTSGNEQFFGPGTRLTVL.

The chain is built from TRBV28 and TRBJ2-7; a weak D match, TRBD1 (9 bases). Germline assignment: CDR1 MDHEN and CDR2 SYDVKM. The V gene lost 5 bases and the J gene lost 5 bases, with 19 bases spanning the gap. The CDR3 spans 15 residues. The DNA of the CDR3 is TGTGCCAGCAGTCCGGGAGGGACAGGGAGTCACGAGCAGTACTTC. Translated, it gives CASSPGGTGSHEQYF.

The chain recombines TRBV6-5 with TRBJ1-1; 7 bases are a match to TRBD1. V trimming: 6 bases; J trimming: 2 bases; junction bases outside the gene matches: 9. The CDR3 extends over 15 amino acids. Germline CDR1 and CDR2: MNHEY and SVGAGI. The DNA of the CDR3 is TGTGCCAGCAGCCAGAGACAGGGCGGCAACACTGAAGCTTTCTTT. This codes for CASSQRQGGNTEAFF.

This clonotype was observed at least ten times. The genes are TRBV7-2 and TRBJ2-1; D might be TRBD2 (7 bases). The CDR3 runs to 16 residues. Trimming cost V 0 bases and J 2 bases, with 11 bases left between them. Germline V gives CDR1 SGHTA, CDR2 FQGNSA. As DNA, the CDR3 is TGTGCCAGCAGCTTAGCGTCCGGGGGGCCCTACAATGAGCAGTTCTTC. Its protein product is CASSLASGGPYNEQFF.

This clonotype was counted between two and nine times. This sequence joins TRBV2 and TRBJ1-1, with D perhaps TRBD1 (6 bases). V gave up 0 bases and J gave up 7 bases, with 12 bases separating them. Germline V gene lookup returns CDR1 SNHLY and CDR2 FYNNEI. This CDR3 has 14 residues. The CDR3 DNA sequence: TGTGCCAGCAGTGAAGCGTTAATAGGGGGTGAAGCTTTCTTT. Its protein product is CASSEALIGGEAFF.

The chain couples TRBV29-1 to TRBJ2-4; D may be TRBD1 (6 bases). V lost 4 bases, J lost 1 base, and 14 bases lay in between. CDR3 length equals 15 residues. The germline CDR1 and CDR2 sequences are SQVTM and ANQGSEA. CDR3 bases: TGCAGCGTTGTAGGGCAGGGGAAGGCCAAAAACATTCAGTACTTC. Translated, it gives CSVVGQGKAKNIQYF.

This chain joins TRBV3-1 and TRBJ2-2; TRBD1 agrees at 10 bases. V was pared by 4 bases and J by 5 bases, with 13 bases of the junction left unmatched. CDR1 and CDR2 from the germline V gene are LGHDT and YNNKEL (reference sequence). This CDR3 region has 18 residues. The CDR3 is CASSRLTGGSFGTGELFF. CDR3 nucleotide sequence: TGTGCCAGCAGCCGCCTGACAGGGGGCAGTTTTGGGACCGGGGAGCTGTTTTTT.

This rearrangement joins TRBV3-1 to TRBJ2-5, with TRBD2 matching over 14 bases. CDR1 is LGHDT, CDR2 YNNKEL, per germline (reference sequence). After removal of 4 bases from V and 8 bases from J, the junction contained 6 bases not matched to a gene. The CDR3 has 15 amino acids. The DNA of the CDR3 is TGTGCCAGCAGCCCCAACGGACTAGCGGGGGGTACCCAGTACTTC. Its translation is CASSPNGLAGGTQYF.

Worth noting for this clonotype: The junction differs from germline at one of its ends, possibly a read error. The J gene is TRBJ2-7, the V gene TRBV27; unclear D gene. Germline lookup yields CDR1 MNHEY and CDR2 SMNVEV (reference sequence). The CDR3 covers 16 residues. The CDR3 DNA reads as TGTGCCGGCAGTCCGACGTTAGGGTGGGGATCCTACGAGCAGTACTTC. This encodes CAGSPTLGWGSYEQYF.

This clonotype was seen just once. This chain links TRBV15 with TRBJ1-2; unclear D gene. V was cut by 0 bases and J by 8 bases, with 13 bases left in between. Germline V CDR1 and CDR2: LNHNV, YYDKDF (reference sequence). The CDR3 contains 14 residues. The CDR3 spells CATSRDERVGGYTF. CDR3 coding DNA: TGTGCCACCAGCAGAGATGAGAGGGTAGGCGGCTACACCTTC. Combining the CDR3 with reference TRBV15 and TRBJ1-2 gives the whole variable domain DAMVIQNPRYQVTQFGKPVTLSCSQTLNHNVMYWYQQKSSQAPKLLFHYYDKDFNNEADTPDNFQSRRPNTSFCFLDIRSPGLGDTAMYLCATSRDERVGGYTFGSGTRLTVV.

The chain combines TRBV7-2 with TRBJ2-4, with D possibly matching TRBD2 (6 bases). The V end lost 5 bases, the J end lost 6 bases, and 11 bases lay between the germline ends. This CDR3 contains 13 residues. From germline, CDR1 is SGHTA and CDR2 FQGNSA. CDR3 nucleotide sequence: TGTGCCAGCAGCCCCGAGGGAGGAAACATTCAGTACTTC. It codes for CASSPEGGNIQYF.

The chain's CDR3 is CASSIGTYIQYF. CDR3 nucleotides: TGTGCCAGCAGTATCGGGACATACATTCAGTACTTC. The J gene is TRBJ2-4, the V gene TRBV6-1; tentatively, D is TRBD1 (6 bases). The V gene lost 5 bases and the J gene lost 8 bases, with 10 bases spanning the gap. CDR1 and CDR2 from the germline V gene are MNHNS and SASEGT. The CDR3 has 12 residues.

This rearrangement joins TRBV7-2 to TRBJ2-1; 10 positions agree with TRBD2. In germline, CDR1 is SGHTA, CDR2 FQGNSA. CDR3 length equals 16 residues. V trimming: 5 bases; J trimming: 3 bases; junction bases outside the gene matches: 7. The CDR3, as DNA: TGTGCCAGCAGCAGTTATAGCGGGGGGCTCTACAATGAGCAGTTCTTC. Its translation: CASSSYSGGLYNEQFF.

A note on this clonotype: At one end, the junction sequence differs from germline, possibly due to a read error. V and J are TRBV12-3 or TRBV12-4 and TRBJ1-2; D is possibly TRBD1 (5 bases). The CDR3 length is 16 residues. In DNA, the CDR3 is TGCGCCAGCAACCTCCCCTCGGACATTTATGGGAATGGCTACACCTTC. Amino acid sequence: CASNLPSDIYGNGYTF.

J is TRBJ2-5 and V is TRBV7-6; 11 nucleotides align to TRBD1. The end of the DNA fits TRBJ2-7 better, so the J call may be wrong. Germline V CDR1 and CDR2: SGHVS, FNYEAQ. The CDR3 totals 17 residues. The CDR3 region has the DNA TGTGCCAGCAGCTTAGGGGGGGCTACGGACAGGGGGCGCGAGCAGTACTTC. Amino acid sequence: CASSLGGATDRGREQYF.

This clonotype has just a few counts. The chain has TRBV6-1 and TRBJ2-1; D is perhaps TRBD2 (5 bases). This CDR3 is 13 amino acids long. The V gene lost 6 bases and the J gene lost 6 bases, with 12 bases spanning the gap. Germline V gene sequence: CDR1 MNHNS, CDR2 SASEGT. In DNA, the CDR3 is TGTGCCAGCAGGTTCGGACTGGCCAATGAGCAGTTCTTC. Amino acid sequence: CASRFGLANEQFF.

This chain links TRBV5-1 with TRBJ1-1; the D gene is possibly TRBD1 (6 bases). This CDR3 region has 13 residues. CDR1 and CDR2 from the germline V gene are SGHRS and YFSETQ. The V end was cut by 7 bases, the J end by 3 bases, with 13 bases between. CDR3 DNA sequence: TGCGCCAGCTCAGAGACAGGCCACACTGAAGCTTTCTTT. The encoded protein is CASSETGHTEAFF.

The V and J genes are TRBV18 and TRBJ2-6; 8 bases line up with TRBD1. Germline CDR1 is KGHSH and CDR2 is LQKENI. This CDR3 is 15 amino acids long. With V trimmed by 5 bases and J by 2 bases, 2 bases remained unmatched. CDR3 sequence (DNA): TGTGCCAGCTCAGAACAGGGGGCTGGGGCCAACGTCCTGACTTTC. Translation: CASSEQGAGANVLTF.

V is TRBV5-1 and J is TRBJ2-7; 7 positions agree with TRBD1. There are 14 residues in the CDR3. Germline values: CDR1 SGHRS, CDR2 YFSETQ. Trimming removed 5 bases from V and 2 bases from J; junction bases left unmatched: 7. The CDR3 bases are TGCGCCAGCAGGCCACAGGGGTCAACCTACGAGCAGTACTTC. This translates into CASRPQGSTYEQYF.

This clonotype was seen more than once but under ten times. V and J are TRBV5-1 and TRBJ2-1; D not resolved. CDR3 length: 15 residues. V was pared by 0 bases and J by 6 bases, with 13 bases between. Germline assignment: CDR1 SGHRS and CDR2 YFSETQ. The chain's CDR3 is CASSLGSTYANEQFF. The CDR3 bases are TGCGCCAGCAGCTTGGGCAGTACTTACGCCAATGAGCAGTTCTTC.

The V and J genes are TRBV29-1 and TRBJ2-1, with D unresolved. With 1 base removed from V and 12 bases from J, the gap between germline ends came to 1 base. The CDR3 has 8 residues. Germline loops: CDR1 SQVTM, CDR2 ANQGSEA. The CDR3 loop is CSVEGQFF. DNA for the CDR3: TGCAGCGTTGAAGGGCAGTTCTTC.

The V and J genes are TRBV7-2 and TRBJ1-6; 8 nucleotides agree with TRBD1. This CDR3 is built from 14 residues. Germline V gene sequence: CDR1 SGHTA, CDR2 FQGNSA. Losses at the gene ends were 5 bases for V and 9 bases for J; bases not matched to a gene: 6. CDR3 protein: CASSPWDRPSPLHF. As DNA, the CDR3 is TGTGCCAGCAGCCCCTGGGACAGGCCTTCACCCCTCCACTTT. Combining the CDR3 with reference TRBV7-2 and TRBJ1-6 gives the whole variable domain GAGVSQSPSNKVTEKGKDVELRCDPISGHTALYWYRQSLGQGLEFLIYFQGNSAPDKSGLPSDRFSAERTGGSVSTLTIQRTQQEDSAVYLCASSPWDRPSPLHFGNGTRLTVT.